This is a list of T cell receptor beta chains from one sample in a study of T cells in Graves' hyperthyroidism and ophthalmopathy. TCRdb itself ran the multiplex PCR reads through MiXCR, one entry per CDR3 protein. The sample holds approximately 530,000 distinct CDR3 sequences, over 15% seen once. Sample: blood. The receptors were sampled from a woman between 18 and 30 years old with Graves' hyperthyroidism. CDR3s include the opening cysteine and the closing phenylalanine or tryptophan. The D gene is left open where the match is weak. Clone size is shown for a subset of rows, as once, few, many or a class of expanded clone.

TRBJ2-1 TRBV11-2 TRBD1 many TGTGCCAGCAGCTTAGGGACAGGGGATGGAAATGAGCAGTTCTTC CASSLGTGDGNEQFF
TRBJ2-7 TRBV5-5 - many TGTGCCAGCAGCTTGCTCCCAGGGATTGCCTACGAGCAGTACTTC CASSLLPGIAYEQYF
TRBJ1-1 TRBV20-1 - few TGCAGTGCTAGAGGGGTAGTGAACACTGAAGCTTTCTTT CSARGVVNTEAFF
TRBJ1-5 TRBV19 - - TGTGCCAGTAGTATAAACCACAGGGGCAATCAGCCCCAGCATTTT CASSINHRGNQPQHF
TRBJ2-2 TRBV6-2/TRBV6-3 - - TGTGCCAGCAGTTCAACTAACACCGGGGAGCTGTTTTTT CASSSTNTGELFF
TRBJ2-3 TRBV3-1 TRBD1 many TGTGCCAGCAGCCAAGAGTCCGGGGACAGGGGTTCGCCGCCTACAGATACGCAGTATTTT CASSQESGDRGSPPTDTQYF
TRBJ2-2 TRBV30 - once TGTGCCTGGAGTGTACAGTCGGGCGGGGAGCTGTTTTTT CAWSVQSGGELFF
TRBJ2-3 TRBV5-1 TRBD2 - TGCGCCAGCAGAGCGGGGGTGACAGATACGCAGTATTTT CASRAGVTDTQYF
TRBJ1-1 TRBV5-5 TRBD1 - TGTGCCAGCAGCTCCCGGGACAGGGTATCCGGCTCTGAAGCTTTCTTT CASSSRDRVSGSEAFF
TRBJ2-1 TRBV29-1 TRBD2 many TGCAGCGTGGGGATAGCGGGGGGGCCTAATGAGCAGTTCTTC CSVGIAGGPNEQFF
TRBJ1-3 TRBV5-6 - few TGTGCCAGCAGCGACACAGGAACCGGATTATCTGGAAACACCATATATTTT CASSDTGTGLSGNTIYF
TRBJ1-2 TRBV4-2 - many TGTGCCAGCAGCCAAGATGGGGTCCGGTCGGATGGCTACACCTTC CASSQDGVRSDGYTF
TRBJ2-7 TRBV10-1 TRBD1 - TGCGCCAGCAGTGAAGGGACAGGGGACGAGCAGTACTTC CASSEGTGDEQYF
TRBJ2-5 TRBV7-8 - few TGTGCCAGCAGCTTAAGGACAAGCAACCAAGAGACCCAGTACTTC CASSLRTSNQETQYF
TRBJ2-7 TRBV12-3/TRBV12-4 TRBD2 - TGTGCCAGCAGTTTCTTACGGGAGGGCCCTCGCAATGAGCAGTACTTC CASSFLREGPRNEQYF
TRBJ2-2 TRBV28 TRBD2 many TGTGCCAGCAGTTCGCTAGCGGGAGGACCCGGGGAGCTGTTTTTT CASSSLAGGPGELFF
TRBJ2-1 TRBV7-9 - many TGTGCCAGCAGCTTAGGGGGGGGCTCGGGCAATGAGCAGTTCTTC CASSLGGGSGNEQFF
TRBJ2-7 TRBV28 - many TGTGCCAGCAGTTACAAAAGCTATTACGAGCAGTACTTC CASSYKSYYEQYF
TRBJ2-2 TRBV15 - few TGTGCCACCAGACCGGACGGCGAAACCGGGGAGCTGTTTTTT CATRPDGETGELFF
TRBJ2-1 TRBV5-1 - many TGCGCCAGCAGCTTGCAGGGGTCGCTGAACAATGAGCAGTTCTTC CASSLQGSLNNEQFF
TRBJ1-1 TRBV11-2 - many TGTGCCAGCAGCTTCCCGACATTGAACACTGAAGCTTTCTTT CASSFPTLNTEAFF
TRBJ2-1 TRBV5-8 TRBD2 - TGTGCCAGCAGCTTGATCGCGGGGGGCTCCGTCGAGCAGTTCTTC CASSLIAGGSVEQFF
TRBJ2-3 TRBV28 - many TGTGCCAGCAGTTTTAGAAATACGCAGTATTTT CASSFRNTQYF
TRBJ2-3 TRBV6-1 - many TGTGCCAGCGGAGAGGGAGGCACCGCATCAGATACGCAGTATTTT CASGEGGTASDTQYF
TRBJ2-3 TRBV6-1 TRBD1 few TGTGCCAGTGAAGACAGGGGGGCCACAGATACGCAGTATTTT CASEDRGATDTQYF
TRBJ2-7 TRBV19 - - TGTGCCAGTACCCTGCGCCAGGGTTACGAGCAGTACTTC CASTLRQGYEQYF
TRBJ2-2 TRBV28 TRBD2 - TGTGCCAGCAGTTTGGGTGTCACTAGCGGGAGGAACACCGGGGAGCTGTTTTTT CASSLGVTSGRNTGELFF
TRBJ2-3 TRBV10-3 - few TGTGCCGTCGGGGAAGGCGGGACAGATACGCAGTATTTT CAVGEGGTDTQYF
TRBJ1-1 TRBV19 - - TGTGCCAGTAGTATAGCCCGCACAACTGAAGCTTTCTTT CASSIARTTEAFF
TRBJ1-4 TRBV3-1 - many TGTGCCAGCAGCCAAAGGAGGGACGAAAAACTGTTTTTT CASSQRRDEKLFF
TRBJ2-5 TRBV19 TRBD2 - TGTGCCAGTAGTCCAAGCGGGAGCGACCAAGAGACCCAGTACTTC CASSPSGSDQETQYF
TRBJ1-2 TRBV24-1 - - TGTGCCACCAGTGGAGGGACGGGAACGAGCTACACCTTC CATSGGTGTSYTF
TRBJ2-7 TRBV15 - - TGTGCCACCAGCATGGACATAACCTACGAGCAGTACTTC CATSMDITYEQYF
TRBJ2-1 TRBV24-1 TRBD1 - TGTGCCACCAGTGATTTCGGGACAGGGGTCAATGAGCAGTTCTTC CATSDFGTGVNEQFF
TRBJ1-1 TRBV3-1 - many TGTGCCAGCAGCCCGGGACGGAACACTGAAGCTTTCTTT CASSPGRNTEAFF
TRBJ2-3 TRBV5-1 - many TGCGCCAGCAGCTTGTTTCCGGCAGATACGCAGTATTTT CASSLFPADTQYF
TRBJ1-4 TRBV19 - - TGTGCCAGTACTAAGGTGGGGGAGACTAATGAAAAACTGTTTTTT CASTKVGETNEKLFF
TRBJ1-1 TRBV19 TRBD1 few TGTGCCAGTAGTATTGGCCAGGGGGCACCGAACACTGAAGCTTTCTTT CASSIGQGAPNTEAFF
TRBJ2-2 TRBV3-1 - many TGTGCCAGCAGCCAGAATAGCGTCAGCACCGGGGAGCTGTTTTTT CASSQNSVSTGELFF
TRBJ2-7 TRBV29-1 TRBD1 many TGCAGCGTTGAAGTACAGGGGAAAGTCGACGAGCAGTACTTC CSVEVQGKVDEQYF
TRBJ2-2 TRBV7-3 - - TGTGCCAGCAGCTTAAGGGGCGGGGAAGGCGGGGAGCTGTTTTTT CASSLRGGEGGELFF
TRBJ2-3 TRBV10-3 - few TGTGCCATCGGTCCCTCGGCGGGTACCACAGATACGCAGTATTTT CAIGPSAGTTDTQYF
TRBJ2-1 TRBV6-1 - - TGTGCCAGCAGTCCACGGGTCTGGCCCGCTTACAATGAGCAGTTCTTC CASSPRVWPAYNEQFF
TRBJ2-7 TRBV20-1 TRBD2 - TGCAGTGCTAGGGAAGCGGGAGAGAGCGAGCAGTACTTC CSAREAGESEQYF
TRBJ1-6 TRBV20-1 - many TGCAGTGCTAGAGACCGGCCTGGTAATTCACCCCTCCACTTT CSARDRPGNSPLHF
TRBJ1-5 TRBV3-1 - many TGTGCCAGCAGCCAGGGGGTCGAGCAAAGTCAGCCCCAGCATTTT CASSQGVEQSQPQHF
TRBJ2-7 TRBV12-3/TRBV12-4 - many TGTGCCAGCAGTTTGCGGGCGTACGAGCAGTACTTC CASSLRAYEQYF
TRBJ1-5 TRBV28 TRBD1 many TGTGCCAGCAGTCTTCGAGGGACAGGGGGTGATGATCAGCCCCAGCATTTT CASSLRGTGGDDQPQHF
TRBJ2-2 TRBV11-2 TRBD1 many TGTGCCAGCAGCTTTACAGGGGGCTCGAACACCGGGGAGCTGTTTTTT CASSFTGGSNTGELFF
TRBJ1-6 TRBV12-3/TRBV12-4 - few TGTGCCAGCAGTCCCGGACCTAGCTCCTATAATTCACCCCTCCACTTT CASSPGPSSYNSPLHF
TRBJ1-2 TRBV20-1 - - TGCAGTGCTTATCCCGGGACTGGGAATCGCTACACCTTC CSAYPGTGNRYTF
TRBJ2-3 TRBV20-1 TRBD1 many TGCAGTGCTAGGTGGACAGGGGGAGTGGACACAGATACGCAGTATTTT CSARWTGGVDTDTQYF
TRBJ1-5 TRBV6-2/TRBV6-3 - many TGTGCCAGCAGTTACTCGACGGACGGACCATCTCAGCCCCAGCATTTT CASSYSTDGPSQPQHF